This T cell receptor beta chain is drawn from a study of CXCR3-negative and CXCR3-positive naive CD8 T cells. With regard to this clonotype: Its cognate antigen is unknown.

UMI-labeled 5' RACE yielded the TRB cDNA libraries. For each CDR3 protein, TCRdb gives one entry from its re-call of the 5' RACE reads, without DNA. The specimen's table records 85,000 to 130,000 distinct CDR3 sequences. This CDR3 is 15 amino acids long. The germline V gene encodes CDR1 SGHKS and CDR2 YYEKEE (reference sequence). Notes on the study in general: More hydrophobic TRB CDR3s were found in CXCR3-positive naive cells than in CXCR3-negative naive cells.

The rearrangement uses TRBV5-5 and TRBJ2-7. The sequence came from a human donor in good health. Some clones in this sample may be carry-over from other donors' samples. Material for sequencing was naive CXCR3+ CD8+ T cells from blood. Subset meaning: CD45RO-CCR7+CD27+CD95- naive CD8+ T cells expressing CXCR3 (TNR3+). The CDR3 is CASSPGFDSSYEQYF.